This T cell receptor beta chain appears in the sequencing data of a study of CD8+ T cells in alopecia areata. The CDR3 length is 16 residues. Germline CDR1 and CDR2: SGDLS and YYNGEE. Trimming removed 4 bases from V and 4 bases from J, with 20 bases in between. This clone was counted once. Treatment reported: oral pan-JAK inhibitor, 5-10 mg twice daily. From alopecia areata patients, lesional scalp punch biopsies and peripheral blood were collected. Sequencing templates came from extracted RNA that was reverse transcribed into cDNA. Profiled with immunoSEQ multiplex PCR; TCRdb holds only in-frame clones, not every one. This sample carries just over 150,000 clones, less than 70% of them seen once, and the ten largest clones take around 0.91%.

The sequenced sample was CD4+ T cells sorted from blood, obtained at week 4, from a patient treated with tofacitinib. This rearrangement joins TRBV9 to TRBJ1-2, with D possibly being TRBD1 (6 bases). This sequence originates from a human donor with alopecia areata. The CDR3 region is CASSQAVTGRSYGYTF. In DNA form, the CDR3 reads TGTGCCAGCAGCCAAGCCGTTACAGGGAGATCCTATGGCTACACCTTC.